The rows below give T cell receptor beta chains drawn from one sample of a study of shared clonotypes between healthy human individuals. Sequencing was performed with immunoSEQ multiplex PCR; in TCRdb, only in-frame clones are kept and a portion is missing. The data show some 2 million clones, with over 85% seen just once and 1.2% held by the top ten. The sequencing input was naive CD8+ T cells sorted from blood. These receptors all come from a man aged 18 to 29 in good health. Both conserved end residues are part of each CDR3. The D gene is left open where the match is weak. Some rows mark clone size as missing; the rest say once, few, many or name a class of expanded clone.

len: 14
v_gene: TRBV30
abundance: few
d_gene: .
j_gene: TRBJ2-6
CDR3aa: CAWSGGSGANVLTF
CDR3nt: TGTGCCTGGAGTGGAGGCTCTGGGGCCAACGTCCTGACTTTC

len: 14
v_gene: TRBV5-1
abundance: .
d_gene: TRBD1
j_gene: TRBJ2-1
CDR3aa: CASSSGQGFNEQFF
CDR3nt: TGCGCCAGCAGCTCCGGACAGGGTTTCAATGAGCAGTTCTTC

len: 15
v_gene: TRBV5-4
abundance: .
d_gene: .
j_gene: TRBJ2-1
CDR3aa: CASSLDLLSYNEQFF
CDR3nt: TGTGCCAGCAGCTTGGATCTGTTATCCTACAATGAGCAGTTCTTC

len: 14
v_gene: TRBV5-1
abundance: .
d_gene: TRBD1
j_gene: TRBJ1-1
CDR3aa: CASSSGQGNTEAFF
CDR3nt: TGCGCCAGCAGCTCCGGACAGGGAAACACTGAAGCTTTCTTT

len: 14
v_gene: TRBV9
abundance: .
d_gene: TRBD1
j_gene: TRBJ1-2
CDR3aa: CASTPAGGIDGYTF
CDR3nt: TGTGCCAGCACCCCGGCAGGGGGCATCGATGGCTACACCTTC

len: 15
v_gene: TRBV6-1
abundance: .
d_gene: .
j_gene: TRBJ1-5
CDR3aa: CASSEDGLGNQPQHF
CDR3nt: TGTGCCAGCAGTGAAGATGGGTTGGGCAATCAGCCCCAGCATTTT

len: 15
v_gene: TRBV19
abundance: .
d_gene: .
j_gene: TRBJ2-7
CDR3aa: CASRELRTESYEQYF
CDR3nt: TGTGCCAGTAGAGAACTCCGGACAGAATCATACGAGCAGTACTTC

len: 16
v_gene: TRBV27
abundance: .
d_gene: TRBD2
j_gene: TRBJ2-5
CDR3aa: CASSFIAGGQNGAQYF
CDR3nt: TGTGCCAGCAGTTTTATAGCGGGGGGGCAAAACGGAGCCCAGTACTTC

len: 15
v_gene: TRBV15
abundance: .
d_gene: .
j_gene: TRBJ1-1
CDR3aa: CATSRVGRGGGEAFF
CDR3nt: TGTGCCACCAGCAGAGTCGGCAGGGGAGGGGGTGAAGCTTTCTTT

len: 19
v_gene: TRBV4-3
abundance: .
d_gene: .
j_gene: TRBJ2-7
CDR3aa: CASSQDTLPVQGGAYEQYF
CDR3nt: TGCGCCAGCAGCCAAGATACCCTCCCTGTCCAGGGGGGGGCCTACGAGCAGTACTTC